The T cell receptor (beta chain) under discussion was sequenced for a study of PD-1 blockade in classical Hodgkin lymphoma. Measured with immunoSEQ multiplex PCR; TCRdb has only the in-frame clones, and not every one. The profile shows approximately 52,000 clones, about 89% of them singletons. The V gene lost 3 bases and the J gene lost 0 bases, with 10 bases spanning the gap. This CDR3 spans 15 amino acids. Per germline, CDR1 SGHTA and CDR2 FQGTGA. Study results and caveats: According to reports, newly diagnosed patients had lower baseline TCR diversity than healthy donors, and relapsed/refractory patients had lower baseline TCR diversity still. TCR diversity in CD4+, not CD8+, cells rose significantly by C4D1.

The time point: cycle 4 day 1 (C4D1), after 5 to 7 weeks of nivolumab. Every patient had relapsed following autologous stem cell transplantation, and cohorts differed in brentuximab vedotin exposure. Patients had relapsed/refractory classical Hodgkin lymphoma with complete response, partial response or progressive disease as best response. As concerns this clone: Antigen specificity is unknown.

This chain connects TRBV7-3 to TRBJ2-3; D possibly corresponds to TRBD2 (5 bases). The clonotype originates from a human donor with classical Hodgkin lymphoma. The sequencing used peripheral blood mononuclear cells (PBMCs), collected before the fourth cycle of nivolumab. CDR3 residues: CASSFGISSTDTQYF. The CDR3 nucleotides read TGTGCCAGCAGCTTCGGGATTTCTAGCACAGATACGCAGTATTTT.